The 30 T cell receptor beta chains below were found in one sample sequenced in a study of PD-L1 blockade in urothelial cancer. Here immunoSEQ multiplex PCR was the method, and the copy in TCRdb shows in-frame clones only, minus some. This sample carries 50,000 to 65,000 clones, 81% of them seen once, and the ten largest clones take roughly 3.5%. Time point: pretreatment peripheral blood. Material: PBMCs, obtained around atezolizumab (anti-PD-L1) treatment. These receptor sequences come from a man aged 65-85 years with urothelial cancer.

The chain recombines TRBV5-1 with TRBJ2-3; 11 bases match TRBD2. Germline values: CDR1 SGHRS, CDR2 YFSETQ. The CDR3 extends over 15 amino acids. V dropped 4 bases and J dropped 2; count of bases not matched to a gene: 3. The CDR3 nucleotides read TGCGCCAGCAGCCTGGGACTAGCGGTCACAGATACGCAGTATTTT. Translating it yields CASSLGLAVTDTQYF.

The chain has TRBV11-2 and TRBJ1-2; no definite D call. The V gene lost 2 bases and the J gene lost 3 bases, with 13 bases spanning the gap. The CDR3 runs to 15 residues. Germline V gene data show CDR1 as SGHAT and CDR2 as FQNNGV. The CDR3 loop reads CASSLTGSVHYGYTF. Written as DNA, the CDR3 is TGTGCCAGCAGCTTAACCGGGTCCGTCCACTATGGCTACACCTTC.

V usage is TRBV30 and J usage is TRBJ1-1, with TRBD1 matching over 11 bases. After removal of 8 bases from V and 2 bases from J, the junction contained 4 bases not matched to a gene. In germline, CDR1 is GTSNPN, CDR2 SVGIG (reference sequence). This CDR3 has 13 amino acids. CDR3 in DNA: TGTGCCCGGGACAGGGGGTCAAACACTGAAGCTTTCTTT. Protein: CARDRGSNTEAFF.

The gene calls are TRBV5-1 and TRBJ2-2; 7 nucleotides match TRBD1. The CDR3 contains 15 residues. Germline trimming cut 0 bases from V and 2 bases from J; bases unmatched to any gene: 1. CDR1 SGHRS and CDR2 YFSETQ come from the germline V gene. The DNA of the CDR3 is TGCGCCAGCAGCTTGGTAGGGGGCAACACCGGGGAGCTGTTTTTT. The encoded protein is CASSLVGGNTGELFF.

The chain employs TRBV2 and TRBJ1-2; 10 bases match TRBD1. Per germline, CDR1 SNHLY and CDR2 FYNNEI. This CDR3 is 13 amino acids long. V lost 7 bases and J lost 6; bases outside the gene matches: 5. The CDR3 sequence is CASTGTGEDGYTF. DNA of the CDR3: TGTGCCAGCACCGGGACAGGGGAGGATGGCTACACCTTC.

The chain links TRBV15 to TRBJ2-3, with 7 bases fitting TRBD2. The length of the CDR3 is 16 residues. In germline, CDR1 is LNHNV, CDR2 YYDKDF (reference sequence). The V gene end was trimmed by 1 base and the J gene end by 5 bases; junction bases not matched to a gene: 9. The CDR3 loop is CATSRGQAGSGDTQYF. CDR3 DNA sequence: TGTGCCACCAGCAGAGGACAAGCGGGATCGGGAGATACGCAGTATTTT.

The rearrangement joins TRBV2 to TRBJ2-2, with D tentatively TRBD2 (6 bases). Germline CDR1 SNHLY, CDR2 FYNNEI. There are 14 residues in the CDR3. With 6 bases removed from V and 6 bases from J, the gap between germline ends came to 14 bases. CDR3 amino acids: CASSTRLEPGELFF. In nucleotides, the CDR3 is TGTGCCAGCAGCACGAGACTAGAGCCCGGGGAGCTGTTTTTT.

This clone was detected ten times or more. This chain uses TRBV10-3 with TRBJ2-7; TRBD1 matches at 9 bases. With 6 bases clipped from V and 4 bases from J, the junction kept 10 bases outside the gene matches. The CDR3 totals 15 residues. CDR1 ENHRY and CDR2 SYGVKD come from the germline V gene. CDR3 nucleotides: TGTGCCATCAGCGGCGGGGACAGGGCTGGGTACGAGCAGTACTTC. Translated: CAISGGDRAGYEQYF.

The J gene is TRBJ2-4, the V gene TRBV7-8; 10 nucleotides align to TRBD1. V was pared by 5 bases and J by 6 bases, with 4 bases of the junction left unmatched. The germline V gene encodes CDR1 SGHVS and CDR2 FQNEAQ. The length of the CDR3 is 14 residues. DNA of the CDR3: TGTGCCAGCAGCCCGCGGGACAGGGGAAACATTCAGTACTTC. Translated, it gives CASSPRDRGNIQYF.

This chain joins TRBV7-8 and TRBJ2-1; 11 nucleotides match TRBD2. CDR1 is SGHVS and CDR2 is FQNEAQ in the germline V gene. CDR3 length: 15 residues. The trim removed 6 bases at V and 6 bases at J, leaving 7 bases unmatched. The CDR3 loop is CASRGTSGRSNEQFF. DNA of the CDR3: TGTGCCAGCAGGGGTACTAGCGGGAGAAGCAATGAGCAGTTCTTC.

V and J are TRBV6-1 and TRBJ1-2; D possibly corresponds to TRBD1 (6 bases). Germline V gives CDR1 MNHNS, CDR2 SASEGT. The CDR3 is 14 amino acids. Deletions cut 6 bases from V and 1 base from J, with 12 bases between. The CDR3: CASRLQGNNYGYTF. The CDR3 coding sequence is TGTGCCAGCAGGTTACAGGGAAATAACTATGGCTACACCTTC.

V is TRBV28 and J is TRBJ2-3; 7 positions agree with TRBD2. The germline V gene encodes CDR1 MDHEN and CDR2 SYDVKM. V dropped 2 bases and J dropped 4; count of bases not matched to a gene: 6. The CDR3 has 15 residues. The DNA for the CDR3 is TGTGCCAGCAGTTTAGCGGGAGTAATCCCAGATACGCAGTATTTT. This translates into CASSLAGVIPDTQYF.

The chain recombines TRBV11-2 with TRBJ2-1; tentatively, D is TRBD2 (6 bases). Trimming shortened V by 5 bases and J by 9 bases, and 14 bases separated the two germline ends. The germline V gene encodes CDR1 SGHAT and CDR2 FQNNGV. The CDR3 is 13 residues long. For the CDR3, the DNA is TGTGCCAGCAGCCCGACTAGTTGGGGTGAGCAGTTCTTC. The encoded protein is CASSPTSWGEQFF.

The CDR3 region is CASSFGLAYSSYNEQFF. The CDR3 nucleotides read TGTGCCAGCAGCTTTGGACTAGCTTACAGCTCCTACAATGAGCAGTTCTTC. The chain joins TRBV7-2 to TRBJ2-1; 8 bases fit TRBD2. This CDR3 region has 17 residues. CDR1 and CDR2 (germline): SGHTA, FQGNSA. V lost 3 bases and J lost 0; bases outside the gene matches: 7.

This clone was counted only a few times. This chain joins TRBV6-5 and TRBJ1-1; D possibly corresponds to TRBD1 (6 bases). The CDR3 is 14 amino acids. V was shortened by 6 bases and J by 4 bases, with 15 bases between the two germline ends. Germline lookup yields CDR1 MNHEY and CDR2 SVGAGI. This CDR3 reads CASRHLPGATEAFF. CDR3 coding DNA: TGTGCCAGCAGACACCTGCCAGGGGCCACTGAAGCTTTCTTT.

This rearrangement joins TRBV6-1 to TRBJ1-1, with 8 bases that match TRBD1. Trimming took 6 bases from V and 1 from J; bases not matched to a gene: 1. CDR1 is MNHNS and CDR2 is SASEGT in the germline V gene. This CDR3 contains 13 residues. As DNA, the CDR3 is TGTGCCAGCAGCGGACAGGGGAACACTGAAGCTTTCTTT. Protein sequence: CASSGQGNTEAFF.

The CDR3 loop reads CASSLITDTQYF. CDR3 sequence (DNA): TGTGCCAGCAGCTTGATAACAGATACGCAGTATTTT. The chain employs TRBV5-4 and TRBJ2-3; unclear D gene. The CDR3 covers 12 residues. V lost 1 base, J lost 3 bases, and 3 bases lay in between. CDR1 is SGHNT, CDR2 YYREEE, per germline (reference sequence).

The rearrangement joins TRBV19 to TRBJ2-6; D gene ambiguous. Trimming cost V 3 bases and J 4 bases, with 10 bases left between them. There are 15 residues in the CDR3. The germline gives CDR1 LNHDA, CDR2 SQIVND (reference sequence). This chain's CDR3 is CASSISGSGANVLTF. The CDR3 DNA follows: TGTGCCAGTAGTATTTCCGGGTCCGGGGCCAACGTCCTGACTTTC.

The chain joins TRBV27 to TRBJ2-1; 8 bases match TRBD1. Germline trimming cut 5 bases from V and 2 bases from J; bases unmatched to any gene: 8. Per the germline V gene, CDR1 is MNHEY and CDR2 is SMNVEV (reference sequence). This CDR3 spans 16 amino acids. This chain's CDR3 is CASSNGLTGAYNEQFF. CDR3 bases: TGTGCCAGCAGTAACGGACTGACAGGGGCCTACAATGAGCAGTTCTTC.

J is TRBJ1-1 and V is TRBV28, with D perhaps TRBD1 (6 bases). The V gene's germline CDR1 is MDHEN and CDR2 SYDVKM. V lost 3 bases to trimming and J lost 7 bases, with 9 bases between them. This CDR3 has 12 residues. The DNA of the CDR3 is TGTGCCAGCAGTTTGACAGGCGGTGAAGCTTTCTTT. Its translation: CASSLTGGEAFF.

This clone has just a few counts. The V and J genes are TRBV12-5 and TRBJ1-4; tentatively, D is TRBD1 (6 bases). Trimming cost V 5 bases and J 12 bases, with 19 bases left between them. This CDR3 comprises 14 residues. CDR1 LGHNT and CDR2 FRNRAP come from the germline V gene. The chain's CDR3 is CASGPGQSDEQLFF. CDR3 nucleotides: TGTGCTAGTGGTCCCGGACAGTCCGACGAACAACTGTTTTTT.

This sequence joins TRBV5-1 and TRBJ2-2, with TRBD2 identical over 7 bases. With 4 bases clipped from V and 2 bases from J, the junction kept 5 bases outside the gene matches. The CDR3 spans 15 residues. Looked up from germline, CDR1 is SGHRS and CDR2 is YFSETQ. CDR3 nucleotide sequence: TGCGCCAGCAGCGGCGGGAGTACAAACACCGGGGAGCTGTTTTTT. Its protein is CASSGGSTNTGELFF.

This clone appeared a single time. This sequence joins TRBV21-1 and TRBJ2-7; the table calls TRBD2, which could not be checked here. TRBV21-1 is labeled a pseudogene. The length of the CDR3 is 16 residues. The chain's CDR3 is CASSKDPGTMTYEQYF. CDR3 in DNA: TGTGCCAGCAGCAAAGATCCTGGGACTATGACCTACGAGCAGTACTTC.

This rearrangement joins TRBV10-3 to TRBJ2-1; 8 nucleotides agree with TRBD2. CDR1 is ENHRY and CDR2 is SYGVKD in the germline V gene. The CDR3 spans 19 residues. Unmatched junction bases numbered 17, after V lost 0 bases and J lost 7 bases. The chain's CDR3 is CAISESWGASGPTGNEQFF. The CDR3 DNA is TGTGCCATCAGTGAGTCATGGGGGGCTAGCGGGCCCACGGGGAATGAGCAGTTCTTC.

The chain has TRBV7-6 and TRBJ2-3; D might be TRBD1 (5 bases). This CDR3 has 15 residues. V lost 0 bases, J lost 3 bases, and 10 bases lay in between. In germline, CDR1 is SGHVS, CDR2 FNYEAQ. The CDR3, as DNA: TGTGCCAGCAGCTTAGCCCCAGGGCGGACAGATACGCAGTATTTT. This codes for CASSLAPGRTDTQYF.

The rearrangement joins TRBV4-1 to TRBJ1-5; D perhaps matches TRBD1 (6 bases). In germline, CDR1 is MGHRA, CDR2 YSYEKL. Trimming removed 0 bases from V and 6 bases from J, with 9 bases in between. The length of the CDR3 is 14 residues. CDR3 loop: CASSQERDTQPQHF. Written as DNA, the CDR3 is TGCGCCAGCAGCCAAGAGAGGGACACTCAGCCCCAGCATTTT.

V usage is TRBV29-1 and J usage is TRBJ2-3; D gene unclear. V dropped 4 bases and J dropped 1 base, with 9 bases sitting between them. The V gene's germline CDR1 is SQVTM and CDR2 ANQGSEA. This CDR3 has 13 amino acids. The CDR3 nucleotides are TGCAGCGTTGGTCTAGTCGGCACAGATACGCAGTATTTT. Protein sequence: CSVGLVGTDTQYF.

The rearrangement joins TRBV30 to TRBJ2-1, with D perhaps TRBD1 (5 bases). The CDR3 spans 13 residues. Germline lookup yields CDR1 GTSNPN and CDR2 SVGIG (reference sequence). V lost 0 bases, J lost 12 bases, and 15 bases lay in between. This CDR3 reads CAWSVVRSQGQFF. CDR3 bases: TGTGCCTGGAGTGTAGTTCGGTCTCAGGGGCAGTTCTTC. Variable domain in full (rest from reference TRBV30 and TRBJ2-1): SQTIHQWPATLVQPVGSPLSLECTVEGTSNPNLYWYRQAAGRGLQLLFYSVGIGQISSEVPQNLSASRPQDRQFILSSKKLLLSDSGFYLCAWSVVRSQGQFFGPGTRLTVL.

The V and J genes are TRBV6-1 and TRBJ1-5; 7 positions match TRBD1. V dropped 5 bases and J dropped 6; count of bases not matched to a gene: 7. The germline V gene encodes CDR1 MNHNS and CDR2 SASEGT. The CDR3 extends over 14 amino acids. DNA for the CDR3: TGTGCCAGCAGTTCAAACAGGGGAAGTCAGCCCCAGCATTTT. Translating it yields CASSSNRGSQPQHF.

V usage is TRBV6-6 and J usage is TRBJ1-5, with a possible D match to TRBD1 (5 bases). V gave up 2 bases and J gave up 7 bases, with 18 bases separating them. This CDR3 region has 16 residues. The germline V gene encodes CDR1 MNHNY and CDR2 SVGAGI (reference sequence). The CDR3 nucleotides are TGTGCCAGCAGTTACGGGGCAACAGGAGATTGGCAGCCCCAGCATTTT. Translation: CASSYGATGDWQPQHF.